The 27 T cell receptor beta chains presented below share a single source sample, sequenced in a study of spatial heterogeneity in lung cancer. Study observations and caveats: It was found that expanded intratumoral alpha and beta TCR counts tracked tumor mutation counts.

Antigen specificity for these receptors is unknown. Time point reported: sample taken at primary tumor resection. TCRdb used MiXCR to reprocess the 5' RACE reads, holding one entry per CDR3 protein. The data contain about 9,800 distinct CDR3 sequences, about 6% of them singletons. Sample: lung tumor tissue, taken at surgery. Every receptor here comes from a male donor with early-stage non-small cell lung cancer.

This clonotype is judged medium-sized. The chain's CDR3 is CSAKHLAGANDNEQFF. CDR3 sequence (DNA): TGCAGTGCTAAACACCTAGCGGGAGCAAATGACAATGAGCAGTTCTTC. The chain employs TRBV20-1 and TRBJ2-1; 10 bases are shared with TRBD2. This CDR3 has 16 residues. Germline CDR1 DFQATT, CDR2 SNEGSKA (reference sequence). V lost 4 bases to trimming and J lost 5 bases; unmatched junction nucleotides: 11.

This clonotype is labeled as medium-sized. The rearrangement links TRBV18 to TRBJ2-7; tentative D call: TRBD1 (5 bases). Per germline, CDR1 KGHSH and CDR2 LQKENI. The CDR3 loop spans 16 amino acids. Trimming removed 3 bases at V and 3 bases at J, with 18 bases between. In nucleotides, the CDR3 is TGTGCCAGCTCACCGATTCAACCCCAGGGAAACTACGAGCAGTACTTC. Amino acid sequence: CASSPIQPQGNYEQYF.

This clonotype was observed many times. The J gene is TRBJ1-1, the V gene TRBV28; no firm D call. The CDR3 runs 13 residues. With 10 bases removed from V and 4 bases from J, the gap between germline ends came to 16 bases. Germline V lookup: CDR1 MDHEN, CDR2 SYDVKM. The CDR3 DNA reads as TGTGCCATCCATCCGGGTGGTTTCACTGAAGCTTTCTTT. It yields the protein CAIHPGGFTEAFF. Complete variable domain (other parts from reference TRBV28 and TRBJ1-1): DVKVTQSSRYLVKRTGEKVFLECVQDMDHENMFWYRQDPGLGLRLIYFSYDVKMKEKGDIPEGYSVSREKKERFSLILESASTNQTSMYLCAIHPGGFTEAFFGQGTRLTVV.

This clonotype was counted many times. The V call is TRBV30, the J call TRBJ1-6; D unclear. CDR1 GTSNPN and CDR2 SVGIG come from the germline V gene (reference sequence). V was clipped by 2 bases and J by 0 bases, with 11 bases between them. The CDR3 spans 16 residues. The CDR3 DNA sequence: TGTGCCTGGAGTACCGGAGGGAGCTCCTATAATTCACCCCTCCACTTT. This codes for CAWSTGGSSYNSPLHF. The full variable domain, with the rest looked up from reference TRBV30 and TRBJ1-6, is SQTIHQWPATLVQPVGSPLSLECTVEGTSNPNLYWYRQAAGRGLQLLFYSVGIGQISSEVPQNLSASRPQDRQFILSSKKLLLSDSGFYLCAWSTGGSSYNSPLHFGNGTRLTVT.

By its share, this clonotype is medium-sized. The chain combines TRBV7-9 with TRBJ1-1; perhaps TRBD1 as D (5 bases). The CDR3 covers 16 residues. The V end lost 1 base, the J end lost 4 bases, and 16 bases lay between the germline ends. The germline CDR1 and CDR2 sequences are SEHNR and FQNEAQ (reference sequence). The CDR3 reads CASSLVGGMFSTEAFF. Written as DNA, the CDR3 is TGTGCCAGCAGCTTAGTTGGGGGAATGTTTAGCACTGAAGCTTTCTTT.

This clonotype was seen many times. This chain joins TRBV10-2 and TRBJ2-4; tentatively, D is TRBD1 (5 bases). Germline CDR1 is WSHSY and CDR2 is SAAADI. The CDR3 runs 13 residues. With 3 bases removed from V and 6 bases from J, the gap between germline ends came to 9 bases. Written as DNA, the CDR3 is TGCGCCAGCAGTGAAAAAAGGGGAAACATTCAGTACTTC. It codes for CASSEKRGNIQYF.

V and J are TRBV7-2 and TRBJ2-1, with D hard to call. Germline CDR1 reads SGHTA; CDR2 reads FQGNSA. The CDR3 is 11 residues long. The V end lost 3 bases, the J end lost 10 bases, and 7 bases lay between the germline ends. CDR3 protein: CASSFKAEQFF. The CDR3 region has the DNA TGTGCCAGCAGCTTCAAAGCGGAGCAGTTCTTC. The full variable domain, its missing parts supplied by reference TRBV7-2 and TRBJ2-1, is GAGVSQSPSNKVTEKGKDVELRCDPISGHTALYWYRQSLGQGLEFLIYFQGNSAPDKSGLPSDRFSAERTGGSVSTLTIQRTQQEDSAVYLCASSFKAEQFFGPGTRLTVL.

Ten or more counts support this clonotype. This rearrangement joins TRBV29-1 to TRBJ1-1; 7 bases are a match to TRBD1. J lost 4 bases, V lost 6 bases, and 8 bases had no gene match. Germline V gene lookup returns CDR1 SQVTM and CDR2 ANQGSEA. The CDR3 totals 13 residues. In DNA form, the CDR3 reads TGCAGCGTCCTAGTGCAGGGGGGCACTGAAGCTTTCTTT. Its translation: CSVLVQGGTEAFF.

There are many counts of this clonotype. The chain is built from TRBV20-1 and TRBJ1-6; D may be TRBD1 (6 bases). Trimming left V 0 bases short and J 7 bases short, with 10 bases between. The CDR3 covers 14 residues. Germline V gene lookup returns CDR1 DFQATT and CDR2 SNEGSKA (reference sequence). The CDR3 sequence: CSARDIGGNSPLHF. The CDR3 DNA reads as TGCAGTGCTAGAGATATAGGGGGAAATTCACCCCTCCACTTT.

At least ten counts were recorded for this clonotype. V and J are TRBV20-1 and TRBJ1-1; D unclear. The CDR3 runs 14 residues. The ends were cut back, 1 base at V and 1 base at J, with 10 bases in the middle. Germline loops: CDR1 DFQATT, CDR2 SNEGSKA (reference sequence). DNA for the CDR3: TGCAGTGCTAGAGCGGGTCTGACGAACACTGAAGCTTTCTTT. Translating it yields CSARAGLTNTEAFF.

This clonotype was recorded many times. The genes are TRBV7-6 and TRBJ2-3; D unresolved. The CDR3 runs 12 residues. Trimming cost V 1 base and J 7 bases, with 6 bases left between them. Germline assignment: CDR1 SGHVS and CDR2 FNYEAQ. CDR3 region: CASSLDRNTQYF. Written as DNA, the CDR3 is TGTGCCAGCAGCTTAGATCGGAATACGCAGTATTTT.

This clonotype is labeled as medium-sized. The rearrangement links TRBV28 to TRBJ1-5; D ambiguous. V lost 5 bases, J lost 4 bases, and 6 bases lay in between. This CDR3 is 12 amino acids long. Germline-derived CDR1 and CDR2 are MDHEN and SYDVKM. The CDR3 region is CASSVGNQPQHF. DNA of the CDR3: TGTGCCAGCAGTGTGGGAAATCAGCCCCAGCATTTT.

This clonotype is deemed medium-sized. The chain has TRBV7-8 and TRBJ1-6; a weak D match, TRBD1 (6 bases). Germline V CDR1 and CDR2: SGHVS, FQNEAQ. V shed 5 bases and J shed 0 bases, with 14 bases lying between them. The CDR3 is 17 amino acids. The CDR3, as DNA: TGTGCCAGCAGCACTTCGCAGGGGAGCTCCTATAATTCACCCCTCCACTTT. Translation gives CASSTSQGSSYNSPLHF.

This clonotype was recorded many times. This chain connects TRBV5-6 to TRBJ2-7; D possibly corresponds to TRBD2 (5 bases). CDR1 and CDR2 from the germline V gene are SGHDT and YYEEEE. V was cut by 0 bases and J by 3 bases, with 10 bases left in between. The length of the CDR3 is 14 residues. In DNA form, the CDR3 reads TGTGCCAGCAGCTTGGTTCCGGGGAACTACGAGCAGTACTTC. Translation: CASSLVPGNYEQYF.

This clonotype was seen repeatedly, ten times or more. The genes are TRBV6-1 and TRBJ2-1; a possible D gene is TRBD1 (5 bases). The CDR3 sequence is 15 residues long. V was clipped by 8 bases and J by 3 bases, with 17 bases between them. Germline lookup yields CDR1 MNHNS and CDR2 SASEGT. This CDR3 is CASRADRAGYNEQFF. CDR3 DNA: TGTGCCAGCCGGGCCGACAGAGCTGGCTACAATGAGCAGTTCTTC.

This clonotype is categorized as medium-sized. The chain combines TRBV10-3 with TRBJ1-4; D is possibly TRBD1 (6 bases). The CDR3 runs to 15 residues. The germline V gene encodes CDR1 ENHRY and CDR2 SYGVKD. The V gene lost 0 bases and the J gene lost 3 bases, with 8 bases spanning the gap. DNA of the CDR3: TGTGCCATCAGTGAGTCCCGGACAGCTAATGAAAAACTGTTTTTT. Encoded protein: CAISESRTANEKLFF.

This clonotype was detected many times. The chain is built from TRBV19 and TRBJ2-1; a possible D gene is TRBD2 (5 bases). The V end was cut by 3 bases, the J end by 4 bases, with 13 bases between. Per the germline V gene, CDR1 is LNHDA and CDR2 is SQIVND (reference sequence). The CDR3 loop spans 15 amino acids. The CDR3 region is CASSISKLGYNEQFF. The CDR3 DNA reads as TGTGCCAGTAGTATTAGTAAACTAGGGTACAATGAGCAGTTCTTC. Supplemented by reference TRBV19 and TRBJ2-1, the full variable domain reads DGGITQSPKYLFRKEGQNVTLSCEQNLNHDAMYWYRQDPGQGLRLIYYSQIVNDFQKGDIAEGYSVSREKKESFPLTVTSAQKNPTAFYLCASSISKLGYNEQFFGPGTRLTVL.

This clonotype was recorded at least ten times. This chain joins TRBV2 and TRBJ1-2, with TRBD1 identical over 7 bases. V shed 9 bases and J 9 bases; nucleotides not matched to a gene: 10. This CDR3 has 12 residues. From germline, CDR1 is SNHLY and CDR2 FYNNEI. DNA of the CDR3: TGTGCCAGTCGGGACAGTTTAATAAGCTACACCTTC. Residues: CASRDSLISYTF. The full variable domain, rest sourced from reference TRBV2 and TRBJ1-2, is EPEVTQTPSHQVTQMGQEVILRCVPISNHLYFYWYRQILGQKVEFLVSFYNNEISEKSEIFDDQFSVERPDGSNFTLKIRSTKLEDSAMYFCASRDSLISYTFGSGTRLTVV.

This clonotype is judged medium-sized. The chain joins TRBV6-2 or TRBV6-3 to TRBJ1-1; tentatively, D is TRBD1 (5 bases). The V and J ends lost 2 bases and 6 bases respectively, with 13 bases between them. The CDR3 is 14 amino acids. The germline CDR1 and CDR2 sequences are MNHEY and SVGEGT. The CDR3 reads CASSYGAGLAEAFF. CDR3 DNA sequence: TGTGCCAGCAGTTACGGTGCGGGGCTGGCTGAAGCTTTCTTT.

Sample share makes this clonotype medium-sized. V and J are TRBV27 and TRBJ2-1; 8 bases are shared with TRBD1. CDR3 length: 14 amino acids. CDR1 and CDR2 (germline): MNHEY, SMNVEV (reference sequence). V shed 4 bases, J shed 4 bases, and the junction held 3 bases outside the gene matches. CDR3 coding DNA: TGTGCCAGCAGTTCCAGGACAGGGTACAATGAGCAGTTCTTC. Its translation: CASSSRTGYNEQFF.

In its sample, this clonotype was seen many times. V usage is TRBV5-4 and J usage is TRBJ2-3, with TRBD2 matching over 11 bases. The CDR3 totals 16 residues. V lost 0 bases and J lost 4; bases outside the gene matches: 4. Germline loops: CDR1 SGHNT, CDR2 YYREEE (reference sequence). Here the CDR3 DNA reads TGTGCCAGCAGCTTGGTGGTAGCGGGGGGGCCAGATACGCAGTATTTT. It codes for CASSLVVAGGPDTQYF.

J is TRBJ2-1 and V is TRBV7-2, with a possible D match to TRBD2 (7 bases). From germline, CDR1 is SGHTA and CDR2 FQGNSA. This CDR3 is 15 amino acids long. Trimming cost V 1 base and J 4 bases, with 11 bases left between them. The CDR3 DNA reads TGTGCCAGCAGCTTAGTTGGGGGGGCTTACAATGAGCAGTTCTTC. This translates into CASSLVGGAYNEQFF.

This clonotype was seen many times. The chain has TRBV7-9 and TRBJ1-2; 7 positions match TRBD1. V lost 5 bases, J lost 8 bases, and 11 bases stayed unmatched. The CDR3 is 14 residues long. In germline, CDR1 is SEHNR, CDR2 FQNEAQ (reference sequence). CDR3 nucleotide sequence: TGTGCCAGCAGCCCCCCCGGAGGGGGCGTCGGCTACACCTTC. Protein sequence: CASSPPGGGVGYTF.

By frequency in the sample, this clonotype is medium-sized. This chain links TRBV5-5 with TRBJ1-2; D might be TRBD1 (5 bases). V lost 2 bases, J lost 3 bases, and 14 bases lay in between. CDR3 size: 15 residues. CDR1 SGHKS and CDR2 YYEKEE come from the germline V gene (reference sequence). The CDR3 protein is CASSFPRGQDYGYTF. The DNA for the CDR3 is TGTGCCAGCAGCTTCCCGCGGGGCCAGGACTATGGCTACACCTTC. Full variable domain (missing parts from reference TRBV5-5 and TRBJ1-2): DAGVTQSPTHLIKTRGQQVTLRCSPISGHKSVSWYQQVLGQGPQFIFQYYEKEERGRGNFPDRFSARQFPNYSSELNVNALLLGDSALYLCASSFPRGQDYGYTFGSGTRLTVV.

A word on this clonotype: The CDR3 ends on some other residue instead of the conserved phenylalanine or tryptophan, so this is likely a read error. The DNA is left out, because the CDR3 cannot be placed on it with certainty; the CDR3 is given as TCRdb lists it. The chain links TRBV29-1 to TRBJ2-3; the table's D call, TRBD2, has no DNA check behind it. 8 amino acids form the CDR3, both terminal residues included. Looked up from germline, CDR1 is SQVTM and CDR2 is ANQGSEA. CDR3 amino acids: CSVERGGI.

In its sample, this clonotype was seen many times. The chain has TRBV20-1 and TRBJ1-1; D unresolved. The CDR3 length is 12 residues. Trimming shortened V by 4 bases and J by 5 bases, and 11 bases separated the two germline ends. Germline V gene data show CDR1 as DFQATT and CDR2 as SNEGSKA (reference sequence). In nucleotides, the CDR3 is TGCAGTGCTATAGGACCGGGGACTGAAGCTTTCTTT. Translation: CSAIGPGTEAFF.

In this sample, this clonotype turned up many times. The gene calls are TRBV20-1 and TRBJ1-5; D may be TRBD1 (5 bases). Trimming removed 4 bases from V and 0 bases from J, with 7 bases in between. The CDR3 is made up of 13 amino acids. CDR1 and CDR2 (germline): DFQATT, SNEGSKA (reference sequence). The CDR3 DNA reads as TGCAGTGCTACCAGGGATAGCAATCAGCCCCAGCATTTT. Residues: CSATRDSNQPQHF.